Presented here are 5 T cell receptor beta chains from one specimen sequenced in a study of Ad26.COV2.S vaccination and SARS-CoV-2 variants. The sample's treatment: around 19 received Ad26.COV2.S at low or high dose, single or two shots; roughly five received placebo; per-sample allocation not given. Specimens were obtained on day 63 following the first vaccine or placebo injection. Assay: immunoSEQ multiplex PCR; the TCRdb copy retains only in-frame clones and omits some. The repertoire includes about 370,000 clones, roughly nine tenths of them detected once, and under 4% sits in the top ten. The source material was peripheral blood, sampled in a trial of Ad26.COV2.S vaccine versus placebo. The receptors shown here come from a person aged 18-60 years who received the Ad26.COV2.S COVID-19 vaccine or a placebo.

Written as DNA, the CDR3 is TGTGCCATCAGCCAGGACAGGGGGAGCTTTGAAGCTTTCTTT. It encodes CAISQDRGSFEAFF. V and J are TRBV10-3 and TRBJ1-1, with 10 bases fitting TRBD1. J lost 7 bases, V lost 6 bases, and 8 bases had no gene match. Germline V gene data show CDR1 as ENHRY and CDR2 as SYGVKD. CDR3 length equals 14 residues.

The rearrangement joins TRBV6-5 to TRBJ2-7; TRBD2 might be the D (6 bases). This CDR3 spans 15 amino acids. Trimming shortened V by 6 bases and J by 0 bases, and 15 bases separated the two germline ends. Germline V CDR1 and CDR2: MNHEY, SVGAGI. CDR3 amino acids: CASSFSGLVSYEQYF. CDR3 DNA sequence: TGTGCCAGCAGCTTTTCGGGACTTGTCTCCTACGAGCAGTACTTC.

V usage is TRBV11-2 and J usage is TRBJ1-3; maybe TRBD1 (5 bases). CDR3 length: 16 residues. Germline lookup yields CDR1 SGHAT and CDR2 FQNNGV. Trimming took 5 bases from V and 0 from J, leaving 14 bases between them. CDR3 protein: CASSTQQAYSGNTIYF. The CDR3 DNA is TGTGCCAGCAGCACACAACAGGCCTACTCTGGAAACACCATATATTTT.

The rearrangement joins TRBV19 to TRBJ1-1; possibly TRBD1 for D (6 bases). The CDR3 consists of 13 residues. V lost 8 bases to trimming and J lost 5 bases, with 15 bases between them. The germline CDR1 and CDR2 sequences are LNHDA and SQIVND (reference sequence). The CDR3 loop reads CASFGIRGTEAFF. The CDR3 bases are TGTGCCAGTTTCGGTATTAGGGGGACTGAAGCTTTCTTT.

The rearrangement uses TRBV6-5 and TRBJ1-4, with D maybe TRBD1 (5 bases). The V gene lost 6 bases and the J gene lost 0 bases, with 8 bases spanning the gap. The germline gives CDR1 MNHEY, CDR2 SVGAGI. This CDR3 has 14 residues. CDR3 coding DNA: TGTGCCAGCAGAGACAGTGCAACTAATGAAAAACTGTTTTTT. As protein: CASRDSATNEKLFF.